This TCR beta chain was sequenced in a study of CD8+ T cells in alopecia areata. About the study: A regimen of oral tofacitinib, 5 to 10 mg twice daily, was given to treated patients. Findings of the study overall: On tofacitinib, scalp and blood still held many of the expanded lesional clones. Scalp data also include sequences from resident alphabeta T cells of normal skin.

On this clone itself: Its matching antigen is unknown.

cDNA reverse transcribed from extracted RNA served as the sequencing template. The assay was immunoSEQ multiplex PCR, and TCRdb's table has in-frame clones only and misses some. The repertoire holds about 150,000 clones, about 71% seen once, with roughly 0.85% in the top ten. Treatment noted: oral pan-JAK inhibitor, 5-10 mg twice daily. Samples from alopecia areata patients were lesional scalp punch biopsies and peripheral blood. This CDR3 comprises 15 residues. J gave up 4 bases and V 8 bases, and 10 bases lay outside the gene matches. Germline CDR1 and CDR2: SGHTA and FQGNSA. Sequenced material: CD4+ T cells sorted from blood, taken at week 4, from a patient treated with tofacitinib. This TCR derives from a human donor with alopecia areata. The chain recombines TRBV7-2 with TRBJ2-5; 10 bases match TRBD1. CDR3 protein: CASGRSRDRGETQYF. DNA of the CDR3: TGTGCCAGCGGCCGATCCCGGGACAGGGGAGAGACCCAGTACTTC.